This record looks at one T cell receptor (beta chain) sequence and its context. What antigen it recognizes has not been identified. It has no much larger one-base neighbor in the sample; base qualities were not kept. This sample is drawn from a study of beta chain features in type 1 diabetes (dated by TCRdb to 2016 to 2019). Study-level background: No differences in mean age, gender distribution, total cell number or subset yield were found between patients and healthy donors. A total of 100 million to 110 million sorted cells were examined across all samples, and a strong correlation was observed between cell number per subset and RNA yield. The study compared the TCRB repertoires of sorted circulating CD4+ T cell subsets in recently diagnosed type 1 diabetes patients with those in matched healthy donors. Naive and central memory subsets were obtained from all 30 or so donors, but regulatory and stem cell-like memory subsets were isolated from only 8 patients and roughly eight healthy donors. The investigation overall reported the following: Because cDNA rather than genomic DNA was sequenced, highly expressing activated cells could have been over-represented, although no difference in activation and CD3 levels was found between groups. In all four CD4+ subsets, TCRB CDR3 length was moderately but significantly shorter in type 1 diabetes patients. The naive, central memory and regulatory TCRB repertoires appeared to resemble one another more closely among patients than among healthy donors. Because small numbers of individuals were included in the HLA sub-analyses, any influence of HLA type on TCRB rearrangement was left unresolved. Shorter templates might have been favored by PCR, but patient and control samples were amplified and corrected together, so both groups would have been affected equally by any skew. At VDJ recombination sites, patients with type 1 diabetes made fewer insertions and deleted more nucleotides, a pattern implying thymic rearrangement abnormalities.

Each donor gave one peripheral blood draw, averaging approximately 110 mL, which was collected into heparinised tubes. A BD FACSAria II was used to sort naive, central memory, regulatory and stem cell-like memory CD4+ T cells with a panel that included CD45RO, CCR7, CD25, CD127, CD95 and CD27. All sorted populations exceeded 95% purity. PBMCs were isolated immediately by Lymphoprep density gradient centrifugation and stained directly without culture. So that batch effects would be minimized, each experiment stained and sorted samples in pairs, pairing one healthy donor with one patient. CDR1 and CDR2 (LNHDA, SQIVND) derive from the germline V gene (reference sequence). Trimming takes 7 bases from V and 8 bases from J, and the germline ends sit 9 bases apart. The CDR3, from cysteine to phenylalanine, totals 11 residues. The DNA shown is the 33-base CDR3, in frame from base 1. The entire amount of isolated RNA was reverse transcribed using the High Capacity cDNA Reverse Transcription Kit, so the sequenced TCRB transcripts were expressed ones. Deep immunoSEQ sequencing was applied to naive, central memory and regulatory T cell samples, giving an average of about 3.57 million total reads per sample. Sorted cells were lysed in RLT buffer, and RNA was extracted using DNase-treated RNeasy Micro or Mini kits according to cell number. Each cell subset was processed on its own to prevent cross-contamination, while patient and healthy donor samples were processed together. The immunoSEQ multiplex PCR was used to amplify TCRB sequences from cDNA, yielding 87-bp fragments that span the CDR3 region. Sequencing of the amplicons was performed on the Illumina HiSeq platform. The authors' analysis ran thus. Synthetic template baselines were used to correct PCR bias computationally, reads within Hamming distance 2 were collapsed together, and singletons that could not be merged were discarded. Reads were aligned against IMGT to assign V, D and J genes, CDR3 length and insertions or deletions at six rearrangement sites. Within each subset, clonotype counts were normalized to sorted cell number, after which true diversity and Gini coefficients were computed with the tcR R package. The overlap coefficient, calculated on TCRB nucleotide sequences, was used to measure repertoire sharing. TCRdb provides this immuneACCESS table in a form limited to in-frame rearrangements. Some clones are lacking; in checked studies, under half of them reflect an unresolved V gene, and why the rest are absent is not known. The DNA was the basis for D and trimming; V, J and clone size are from that table. The sample yields 150,000 or so clones; roughly 50% were counted once. The ten largest clonotypes hold 0.35% to 0.45% of the sample.

This sequence was found in a man younger than 30 in good health. Rearrangement joined TRBV19 to TRBJ2-1, with an unclear D gene assignment. Sequenced material: Tregs from blood. Per the publication, the cell subset or site label means: regulatory CD4+ T cells. The CDR3 loop reads CASNSGYEQFF. The sequence in DNA is TGTGCCAGTAATTCCGGGTATGAGCAGTTCTTC.